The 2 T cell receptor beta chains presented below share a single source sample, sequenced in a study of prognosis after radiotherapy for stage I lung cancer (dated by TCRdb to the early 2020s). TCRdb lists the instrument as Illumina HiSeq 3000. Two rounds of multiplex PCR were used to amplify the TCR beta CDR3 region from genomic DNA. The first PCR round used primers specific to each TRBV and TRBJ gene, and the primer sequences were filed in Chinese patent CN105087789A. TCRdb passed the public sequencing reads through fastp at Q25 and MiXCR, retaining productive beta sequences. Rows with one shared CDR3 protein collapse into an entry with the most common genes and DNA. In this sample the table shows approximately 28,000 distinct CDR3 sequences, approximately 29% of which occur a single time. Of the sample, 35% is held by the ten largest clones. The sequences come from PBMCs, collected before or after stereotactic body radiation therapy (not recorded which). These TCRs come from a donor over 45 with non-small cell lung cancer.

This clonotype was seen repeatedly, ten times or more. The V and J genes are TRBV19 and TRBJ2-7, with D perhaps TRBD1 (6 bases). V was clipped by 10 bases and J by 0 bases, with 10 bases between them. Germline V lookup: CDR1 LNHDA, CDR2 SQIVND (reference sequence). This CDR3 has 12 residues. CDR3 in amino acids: CATGQTSYEQYF. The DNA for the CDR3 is TGTGCCACAGGACAGACCTCCTACGAGCAGTACTTC.

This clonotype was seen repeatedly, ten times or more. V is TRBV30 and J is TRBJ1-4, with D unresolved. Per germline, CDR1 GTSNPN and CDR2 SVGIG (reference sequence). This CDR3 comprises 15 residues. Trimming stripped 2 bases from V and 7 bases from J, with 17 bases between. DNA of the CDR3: TGTGCCTGGAGTCCTTGGGCCGCAAGGAGTGAAAAACTGTTTTTT. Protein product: CAWSPWAARSEKLFF.